The 26 T cell receptor beta chains reported below all come from one sample, sequenced in a study of T-cell reconstitution after alpha-beta-depleted transplantation in children. The TCRbeta library incorporated unique molecular identifiers. TCRdb analysed the PCR reads with MiXCR anew, one entry per CDR3 protein. The sample lists about 610,000 distinct CDR3 sequences; roughly a tenth were seen once. The specimen was PBMCs from the stem cell graft donor, collected from the stem cell graft. The receptors here all came from a human donor who donated a stem cell graft to a child with acute myeloid leukemia.

This clonotype appeared a few times. The chain employs TRBV20-1 and TRBJ1-2; tentatively, D is TRBD1 (6 bases). The length of the CDR3 is 11 residues. V dropped 7 bases and J dropped 2 bases, with 8 bases sitting between them. Per germline, CDR1 DFQATT and CDR2 SNEGSKA (reference sequence). In DNA form, the CDR3 reads TGCAGTGGGGGGGGCAACTATGGCTACACCTTC. This sequence encodes CSGGGNYGYTF.

This sequence joins TRBV5-1 and TRBJ2-3, with D possibly being TRBD2 (6 bases). Germline V gives CDR1 SGHRS, CDR2 YFSETQ. Between the trimmed V and J ends, which lost 3 bases and 8 bases, there was a span of 22 bases. CDR3 length: 16 residues. CDR3 nucleotides: TGCGCCAGCAGCTCGACCGGGACTGGCCCACGAAGTACGCAGTATTTT. Encoded protein: CASSSTGTGPRSTQYF.

This clonotype was detected only a few times. The chain is built from TRBV11-2 and TRBJ2-3, with a tentative D call TRBD1 (6 bases). The CDR3 loop spans 15 amino acids. Germline lookup yields CDR1 SGHAT and CDR2 FQNNGV. The ends were cut back, 1 base at V and 4 bases at J, with 12 bases in the middle. The CDR3 DNA reads TGTGCCAGCAGCTTAGGTGGGGCAGGGGCAGATACGCAGTATTTT. It yields the protein CASSLGGAGADTQYF.

In this sample, this clonotype turned up a few times. The chain carries TRBV20-1 and TRBJ2-1; TRBD2 aligns across 13 bases. The CDR3 has 16 amino acids. J gave up 8 bases and V 6 bases, and 13 bases lay outside the gene matches. CDR1 and CDR2 (germline): DFQATT, SNEGSKA (reference sequence). DNA of the CDR3: TGCAGTGCCGGGACTAGCGGGGCAGCCTTCCCCCATGAGCAGTTCTTC. Amino acid sequence: CSAGTSGAAFPHEQFF.

This clonotype was counted ten times or more. The genes are TRBV7-2 and TRBJ2-7; 7 bases are shared with TRBD2. Germline V gene lookup returns CDR1 SGHTA and CDR2 FQGNSA. Losses at the gene ends were 1 base for V and 2 bases for J; bases not matched to a gene: 8. The CDR3 is made up of 16 amino acids. The CDR3 DNA follows: TGTGCCAGCAGCTTAGAATTTCCAGCGGGGCCCTACGAGCAGTACTTC. This encodes CASSLEFPAGPYEQYF.

V is TRBV5-1 and J is TRBJ2-2; D is unclear. This CDR3 is 15 amino acids long. Germline assignment: CDR1 SGHRS and CDR2 YFSETQ. Between the trimmed V and J ends, which lost 0 bases and 5 bases, there was a span of 11 bases. CDR3 sequence reads: CASSLELGRTGELFF. DNA for the CDR3: TGCGCCAGCAGCTTGGAGTTAGGTCGGACCGGGGAGCTGTTTTTT.

There are a few counts of this clonotype. The J gene is TRBJ1-4, the V gene TRBV28; D gene unclear. Looked up from germline, CDR1 is MDHEN and CDR2 is SYDVKM. Trimming shortened V by 8 bases and J by 4 bases, and 11 bases separated the two germline ends. The CDR3 sequence is 13 residues long. The CDR3 nucleotides are TGTGCCAGCTTCAACCCTTTTAATGAAAAACTGTTTTTT. It translates to CASFNPFNEKLFF.

This clonotype was picked up many times. As DNA, the CDR3 is TGCAGTGCTAGATTCGGAGCAATCTATGAGCAGTTCTTC. Its translation: CSARFGAIYEQFF. V gene TRBV20-1 combines with J gene TRBJ2-1; D remains ambiguous. This CDR3 is built from 13 residues. The V end lost 2 bases, the J end lost 8 bases, and 13 bases lay between the germline ends. Germline V CDR1 and CDR2: DFQATT, SNEGSKA (reference sequence).

The CDR3 protein is CASSLVSTGPGELFF. The CDR3 nucleotides read TGTGCCAGCAGCTTAGTCTCGACGGGACCCGGGGAGCTGTTTTTT. The genes are TRBV7-6 and TRBJ2-2; D tentatively reads TRBD1 or TRBD2 (5 bases each). CDR3 length equals 15 residues. The V gene's germline CDR1 is SGHVS and CDR2 FNYEAQ. V was pared by 1 base and J by 6 bases, with 12 bases between.

The sample holds a few counts of this clonotype. The V and J genes are TRBV12-3 or TRBV12-4 and TRBJ2-7, with D possibly TRBD2 on 5 matching bases. The CDR3 extends over 14 amino acids. The V end lost 3 bases, the J end lost 2 bases, and 11 bases lay between the germline ends. DNA of the CDR3: TGTGCCAGCAGTTTGGACTTACAAGCCTACGAGCAGTACTTC. Protein: CASSLDLQAYEQYF.

The sample holds a few counts of this clonotype. The chain couples TRBV12-3 or TRBV12-4 to TRBJ2-1, with 8 nucleotides matching TRBD1. J was trimmed by 7 bases and V by 7 bases; bases with no gene match: 12. This CDR3 is 15 amino acids long. The CDR3: CASTPRQGAQNEQFF. The CDR3 bases are TGTGCCAGCACCCCGCGGCAGGGGGCGCAAAATGAGCAGTTCTTC.

This chain's CDR3 is CASSFPMTGRQNLFNYGYTF. CDR3 DNA: TGTGCCAGCAGTTTCCCCATGACAGGGCGACAAAACCTATTTAACTATGGCTACACCTTC. This chain connects TRBV28 to TRBJ1-2; TRBD1 agrees at 7 bases. This CDR3 spans 20 amino acids. Trimming at V came to 3 bases and at J to 1 base, leaving 20 bases not matched to a gene. In germline, CDR1 is MDHEN, CDR2 SYDVKM.

In this sample, this clonotype turned up a few times. The chain recombines TRBV29-1 with TRBJ2-7; D uncertain. Deletions cut 0 bases from V and 2 bases from J, with 5 bases between. CDR1 and CDR2 from the germline V gene are SQVTM and ANQGSEA. This CDR3 comprises 12 residues. The CDR3 protein is CSVEDKTYEQYF. CDR3 coding DNA: TGCAGCGTTGAAGATAAGACCTACGAGCAGTACTTC.

The genes are TRBV12-5 and TRBJ1-3; D is possibly TRBD1 (6 bases). The CDR3 runs to 16 residues. V gave up 7 bases and J gave up 4 bases, with 20 bases separating them. Per germline, CDR1 LGHNT and CDR2 FRNRAP. The CDR3 DNA is TGTGCTAGTGACCCCGAGATCAGGGGATACGGAAACACCATATATTTT. The encoded protein is CASDPEIRGYGNTIYF.

This chain connects TRBV7-2 to TRBJ2-1, with D unclear. The V end lost 2 bases, the J end lost 1 base, and 9 bases lay between the germline ends. CDR1 is SGHTA, CDR2 FQGNSA, per germline. This CDR3 region has 15 residues. The CDR3 region is CASSLPGFSYNEQFF. The CDR3 coding sequence is TGTGCCAGCAGCTTACCGGGTTTTTCCTACAATGAGCAGTTCTTC.

This clonotype has more than one count but fewer than ten. V and J are TRBV6-4 and TRBJ2-4; 15 bases are a match to TRBD2. Per germline, CDR1 MRHNA and CDR2 SNTAGT. This CDR3 has 23 residues. After removal of 5 bases from V and 3 bases from J, the junction contained 23 bases not matched to a gene. For the CDR3, the DNA is TGTGCCAGCAGTAGACGCTGGACTAGCGGGAGGGCACCGACGGGGGGCCGCAAAAACATTCAGTACTTC. Translating gives CASSRRWTSGRAPTGGRKNIQYF.

This clonotype showed up many times. The chain recombines TRBV7-3 with TRBJ2-1; the D gene is possibly TRBD2 (6 bases). Germline assignment: CDR1 SGHTA and CDR2 FQGTGA. The CDR3 runs 15 residues. V was shortened by 3 bases and J by 5 bases, with 14 bases between the two germline ends. For the CDR3, the DNA is TGTGCCAGCAGCTTGGTAGCGGTGAGGAACAATGAGCAGTTCTTC. It translates to CASSLVAVRNNEQFF.

This clonotype was seen more than once but under ten times. This chain uses TRBV30 with TRBJ2-7, with 7 bases lining up with TRBD2. CDR1 and CDR2 from the germline V gene are GTSNPN and SVGIG (reference sequence). V trimming: 2 bases; J trimming: 2 bases; junction bases outside the gene matches: 3. The CDR3 length is 13 residues. The CDR3 DNA reads as TGTGCCTGGAGTCCTCGGGGGGCCTACGAGCAGTACTTC. Its protein is CAWSPRGAYEQYF.

This clonotype showed up just a few times. The chain has TRBV6-1 and TRBJ1-1, with a weak D call TRBD1 (5 bases). The germline V and J ends were trimmed by 3 bases and 1 base, with 12 bases remaining between them. The CDR3 is made up of 15 amino acids. Germline CDR1 is MNHNS and CDR2 is SASEGT. The CDR3 sequence: CASSDRYTGNTEAFF. The CDR3 region has the DNA TGTGCCAGCAGTGACCGCTACACAGGGAACACTGAAGCTTTCTTT.

This clonotype was seen a handful of times. The rearrangement joins TRBV20-1 to TRBJ1-6, with 7 bases identical to TRBD1. Germline CDR1 DFQATT, CDR2 SNEGSKA (reference sequence). The length of the CDR3 is 15 residues. The V gene end was trimmed by 2 bases and the J gene end by 5 bases; junction bases not matched to a gene: 6. For the CDR3, the DNA is TGCAGTGCTAGACAGGGGACAGTGAATAATTCACCCCTCCACTTT. As protein: CSARQGTVNNSPLHF.

This clonotype came up a few times. The chain links TRBV20-1 to TRBJ2-1, with TRBD2 matching over 9 bases. The germline CDR1 and CDR2 sequences are DFQATT and SNEGSKA (reference sequence). The CDR3 consists of 18 residues. V was pared by 3 bases and J by 2 bases, with 14 bases of the junction left unmatched. For the CDR3, the DNA is TGCAGTGCTAGGTTTATCGCGGTAGCGGGAGAACCCTACAATGAGCAGTTCTTC. Residues: CSARFIAVAGEPYNEQFF.

This clonotype came up a few times. Written as DNA, the CDR3 is TGTGCCAGCAGCTCCTTTATTGATAGCGGGGATTACAATGAGCAGTTCTTC. Its protein is CASSSFIDSGDYNEQFF. This chain joins TRBV5-6 and TRBJ2-1; 8 positions agree with TRBD2. The CDR3 contains 17 residues. V lost 3 bases, J lost 4 bases, and 12 bases stayed unmatched. CDR1 and CDR2 from the germline V gene are SGHDT and YYEEEE.

In this sample, this clonotype turned up a few times. The gene calls are TRBV10-3 and TRBJ2-3; D uncertain. Germline V gene data show CDR1 as ENHRY and CDR2 as SYGVKD. Trimming left V 9 bases short and J 2 bases short, with 9 bases between. The CDR3 runs to 12 residues. CDR3 DNA: TGTGCCATAATGGACGCCACAGATACGCAGTATTTT. Encoded protein: CAIMDATDTQYF.

Concerning this clonotype: A junction end diverges from the germline sequence, so it may reflect a read error. The chain couples TRBV7-6 to TRBJ2-1; the D call may be TRBD1 or TRBD2 (5 bases each). Germline-derived CDR1 and CDR2 are SGHVS and FNYEAQ. This CDR3 region has 13 residues. This CDR3 is CASSLQGVNERFF. In nucleotides, the CDR3 is TGTGCCAGCAGCTTACAGGGAGTCAATGAGCGGTTCTTC.

Notes on this clonotype: No DNA is shown, since the ends of the CDR3 on it are uncertain; the CDR3 is the one TCRdb lists. This chain joins TRBV6-5 and TRBJ2-2. The germline gives CDR1 MNHEY, CDR2 SVGAGI. 14 amino acids form the CDR3, both terminal residues included. The CDR3 here is CASSTSNTGELFFF.

The chain couples TRBV3-1 to TRBJ1-1; 7 nucleotides line up with TRBD1. This CDR3 contains 14 residues. V lost 0 bases to trimming and J lost 8 bases; unmatched junction nucleotides: 6. Germline V lookup: CDR1 LGHDT, CDR2 YNNKEL (reference sequence). The chain's CDR3 is CASSQDSRQGEAFF. Written as DNA, the CDR3 is TGTGCCAGCAGCCAAGATAGTCGACAGGGAGAAGCTTTCTTT. Variable domain in full (rest from reference TRBV3-1 and TRBJ1-1): DTAVSQTPKYLVTQMGNDKSIKCEQNLGHDTMYWYKQDSKKFLKIMFSYNNKELIINETVPNRFSPKSPDKAHLNLHINSLELGDSAVYFCASSQDSRQGEAFFGQGTRLTVV.